These 23 T cell receptor beta chains came from one sample sequenced in a study of T cells in Graves' hyperthyroidism and ophthalmopathy. RNA transcripts gave rise to amplified TCR beta CDR3 regions. The study used the HTBI primer set for a first-round RT-PCR of the TCR CDR3. Each CDR3 protein is one row after TCRdb ran MiXCR on the multiplex PCR reads. Here the sample spans a few hundred thousand distinct CDR3 sequences, around 13% being singletons. Sequencing was carried out using blood. The source is a woman in her twenties or thirties with Graves' ophthalmopathy.

This clonotype was counted ten times or more. The rearrangement uses TRBV7-2 and TRBJ1-3; no clear D gene. Germline loops: CDR1 SGHTA, CDR2 FQGNSA. The CDR3 runs to 15 residues. V was pared by 6 bases and J by 0 bases, with 12 bases between. The CDR3: CASSFVSTSGNTIYF. CDR3 DNA: TGTGCCAGCAGTTTCGTATCAACCTCTGGAAACACCATATATTTT.

This sequence joins TRBV20-1 and TRBJ2-1, with 8 nucleotides matching TRBD1. J gave up 5 bases and V 2 bases, and 8 bases lay outside the gene matches. The CDR3 consists of 15 residues. Germline CDR1 and CDR2: DFQATT and SNEGSKA (reference sequence). The CDR3 region is CSARKPGQVNNEQFF. CDR3 nucleotides: TGCAGTGCTAGAAAGCCGGGACAGGTGAACAATGAGCAGTTCTTC.

There are many counts of this clonotype. The V call is TRBV10-2, the J call TRBJ2-1, with 9 bases that match TRBD2. V gave up 4 bases and J gave up 9 bases; unmatched junction bases: 7. Germline V gene lookup returns CDR1 WSHSY and CDR2 SAAADI. The CDR3 consists of 14 residues. The CDR3 reads CASSVGGGAAEQFF. The CDR3 DNA reads TGCGCCAGCAGTGTAGGCGGGGGGGCGGCTGAGCAGTTCTTC.

This clonotype came up many times. The CDR3: CASSFSGTSSYEQYF. The CDR3 coding sequence is TGTGCCAGCAGCTTTTCCGGGACGAGTAGCTACGAGCAGTACTTC. The gene calls are TRBV11-2 and TRBJ2-7; the D gene could be TRBD1 or TRBD2 (5 bases each). The V and J ends lost 3 bases and 3 bases respectively, with 15 bases between them. The CDR3 consists of 15 residues. The V gene's germline CDR1 is SGHAT and CDR2 FQNNGV.

At least ten counts were recorded for this clonotype. The genes are TRBV28 and TRBJ2-5; no definite D call. Germline-derived CDR1 and CDR2 are MDHEN and SYDVKM. The CDR3 sequence is 14 residues long. Trimming removed 2 bases from V and 7 bases from J, with 14 bases in between. The CDR3 sequence: CASSLDKTWGTQYF. As DNA, the CDR3 is TGTGCCAGCAGTTTAGACAAGACCTGGGGGACCCAGTACTTC.

The sample holds many counts of this clonotype. The rearrangement links TRBV5-1 to TRBJ2-6, with TRBD1 as a possible D gene (6 bases). The CDR3 is 15 residues long. The germline V gene has CDR1 SGHRS and CDR2 YFSETQ. V was clipped by 3 bases and J by 2 bases, with 9 bases between them. The CDR3 bases are TGCGCCAGCAGCTACAGGACAGCTGGGGCCAACGTCCTGACTTTC. Residues: CASSYRTAGANVLTF.

This clonotype was recorded many times. The rearrangement uses TRBV27 and TRBJ1-4, with D tentatively TRBD1 (6 bases). V lost 4 bases and J 3 bases, leaving 9 bases between the germline ends. The CDR3 length is 14 residues. Germline-derived CDR1 and CDR2 are MNHEY and SMNVEV (reference sequence). CDR3 sequence reads: CASSSWTANEKLFF. In DNA form, the CDR3 reads TGTGCCAGCAGTTCCTGGACAGCTAATGAAAAACTGTTTTTT.

This clonotype was counted ten times or more. This rearrangement joins TRBV12-3 or TRBV12-4 to TRBJ2-1; D is unclear. The CDR3 loop spans 10 amino acids. Trimming pared 4 bases from V and 8 bases from J, leaving 3 bases between. CDR3 in DNA: TGTGCCAGCAGTTGGCATGAGCAGTTCTTC. This encodes CASSWHEQFF.

This clonotype came up many times. The chain couples TRBV28 to TRBJ1-3, with D tentatively TRBD1 (6 bases). Looked up from germline, CDR1 is MDHEN and CDR2 is SYDVKM. The CDR3 extends over 15 amino acids. V lost 3 bases and J lost 3, with 12 bases in between. As DNA, the CDR3 is TGTGCCAGCAGTTTTAGGGGGGAGGATGGAAACACCATATATTTT. Its protein product is CASSFRGEDGNTIYF.

This clonotype was seen repeatedly, ten times or more. The chain links TRBV7-2 to TRBJ1-5, with D hard to call. V was shortened by 1 base and J by 0 bases, with 10 bases between the two germline ends. This CDR3 is built from 16 residues. CDR1 is SGHTA and CDR2 is FQGNSA in the germline V gene. DNA of the CDR3: TGTGCCAGCAGCTTAGATGGAACGAATAGCAATCAGCCCCAGCATTTT. It yields the protein CASSLDGTNSNQPQHF.

This clonotype has a count of ten or more. J is TRBJ2-5 and V is TRBV20-1, with 7 bases matching TRBD2. Germline-derived CDR1 and CDR2 are DFQATT and SNEGSKA (reference sequence). Trimming at V came to 0 bases and at J to 5 bases, leaving 6 bases not matched to a gene. The CDR3 has 14 amino acids. The CDR3 loop is CSAREKAGVETQYF. The CDR3 DNA is TGCAGTGCTAGAGAGAAGGCGGGGGTCGAGACCCAGTACTTC.

As to this clonotype: An end of the junction differs from the germline gene, which may be a read error. This chain connects TRBV9 to TRBJ2-1, with 9 positions matching TRBD1. The CDR3 runs to 15 residues. In germline, CDR1 is SGDLS, CDR2 YYNGEE. The CDR3, as DNA: TGTGCCAGCATCGTAGGGACAGGGCCCCTGAATGAGCAGTTCTTC. It translates to CASIVGTGPLNEQFF.

This clonotype was counted between two and nine times. The chain links TRBV19 to TRBJ2-1; maybe TRBD2 (5 bases). V lost 7 bases, J lost 2 bases, and 12 bases lay in between. The germline CDR1 and CDR2 sequences are LNHDA and SQIVND (reference sequence). The CDR3 is 14 amino acids. CDR3 sequence (DNA): TGTGCCAGTAAGAGGGATAGCGCCTACAATGAGCAGTTCTTC. Translated, it gives CASKRDSAYNEQFF.

This clonotype was detected ten times or more. V and J are TRBV5-1 and TRBJ1-1; tentative D call: TRBD1 (5 bases). Germline V CDR1 and CDR2: SGHRS, YFSETQ. CDR3 length: 14 residues. Trimming took 4 bases from V and 1 from J, leaving 11 bases between them. CDR3 amino acids: CASSQHQGNTEAFF. The CDR3 nucleotides are TGCGCCAGCAGCCAACACCAGGGGAACACTGAAGCTTTCTTT.

This clonotype occurred many times. The rearrangement links TRBV6-1 to TRBJ1-1; tentative D call: TRBD1 (5 bases). CDR3 length: 15 amino acids. The V end was cut by 6 bases, the J end by 0 bases, with 14 bases between. Germline CDR1 MNHNS, CDR2 SASEGT. The CDR3 reads CASSHWGLLNTEAFF. The CDR3, as DNA: TGTGCCAGCAGCCACTGGGGACTCCTGAACACTGAAGCTTTCTTT.

This clonotype occurred many times. The rearrangement uses TRBV20-1 and TRBJ1-4; no firm D call. Trimming took off 5 bases at V and 0 bases at J, with 16 bases between the two ends. Germline V gene data show CDR1 as DFQATT and CDR2 as SNEGSKA (reference sequence). The CDR3 length is 16 residues. The CDR3 here is CSALDLRDPTNEKLFF. The CDR3, as DNA: TGCAGTGCTCTCGATTTAAGGGATCCAACTAATGAAAAACTGTTTTTT.

Details on this clonotype: The junction differs from germline at one of its ends, possibly a read error. The chain carries TRBV27 and TRBJ1-2, with 8 bases identical to TRBD1. Germline assignment: CDR1 MNHEY and CDR2 SMNVEV (reference sequence). The CDR3 covers 13 residues. The CDR3 is CGSRYRGDYGYTF. The CDR3 nucleotides are TGTGGCAGCAGGTACAGGGGGGACTATGGCTACACCTTC.

This clonotype has a count of ten or more. The rearrangement uses TRBV7-2 and TRBJ1-1; no definite D call. V shed 1 base and J shed 1 base, with 4 bases lying between them. Germline V gives CDR1 SGHTA, CDR2 FQGNSA. This CDR3 has 13 residues. The CDR3 is CASSLVWNTEAFF. The CDR3 DNA follows: TGTGCCAGCAGCTTAGTTTGGAACACTGAAGCTTTCTTT.

This clonotype was picked up a small number of times. V and J are TRBV7-3 and TRBJ2-7; D may be TRBD2 (7 bases). Germline CDR1 is SGHTA and CDR2 is FQGTGA. This CDR3 has 16 amino acids. The ends were cut back, 7 bases at V and 4 bases at J, with 23 bases in the middle. The CDR3 here is CASNKRGGGLMYEQYF. CDR3 nucleotide sequence: TGTGCCAGCAACAAAAGAGGGGGGGGGCTCATGTACGAGCAGTACTTC.

This clonotype was seen only a few times. The chain has TRBV6-1 and TRBJ1-1; 8 nucleotides agree with TRBD1. V gave up 6 bases and J gave up 5 bases; unmatched junction bases: 8. Germline-derived CDR1 and CDR2 are MNHNS and SASEGT. The CDR3 has 14 amino acids. CDR3 nucleotides: TGTGCCAGCAGAACCGGGACAGGAGGGACTGAAGCTTTCTTT. Its protein product is CASRTGTGGTEAFF.

This clonotype has at least ten counts. This chain links TRBV12-3 or TRBV12-4 with TRBJ1-4; the D is unclear. There are 13 residues in the CDR3. Trimming stripped 3 bases from V and 7 bases from J, with 9 bases between. CDR3 bases: TGTGCCAGCAGTTTCATCAGGCGTGAAAAACTGTTTTTT. Its protein is CASSFIRREKLFF.

There are a few counts of this clonotype. The chain carries TRBV5-4 and TRBJ2-4; D possibly corresponds to TRBD2 (7 bases). Between the trimmed V and J ends, which lost 2 bases and 8 bases, there was a span of 11 bases. This CDR3 is 13 amino acids long. Per germline, CDR1 SGHNT and CDR2 YYREEE (reference sequence). The CDR3 coding sequence is TGTGCCAGCAGCTTTAAAGGGGGGGACATTCAGTACTTC. It encodes CASSFKGGDIQYF. The full variable domain, with the rest looked up from reference TRBV5-4 and TRBJ2-4, is ETGVTQSPTHLIKTRGQQVTLRCSSQSGHNTVSWYQQALGQGPQFIFQYYREEENGRGNFPPRFSGLQFPNYSSELNVNALELDDSALYLCASSFKGGDIQYFGAGTRLSVL.

The sample holds many counts of this clonotype. The chain uses TRBV20-1 and TRBJ2-7; a possible D gene is TRBD1 (6 bases). The CDR3 consists of 14 residues. CDR1 is DFQATT, CDR2 SNEGSKA, per germline (reference sequence). The germline V and J ends were trimmed by 5 bases and 3 bases, with 17 bases remaining between them. The CDR3 DNA reads as TGCAGTGCTTCCGGGACAAGTAAAAACTACGAGCAGTACTTC. Translation gives CSASGTSKNYEQYF.